This T cell receptor beta chain stems from a study of T cells in localized non-small cell lung cancer. A remark on this clone: Its cognate antigen is unknown.

Study results and caveats: Median approximately 61 top-100 tumor clones were shared with paired adjacent lung. Longer overall survival associated with higher blood T cell density; shorter survival with higher adjacent-lung clonality. Of the tissues analyzed, uninvolved adjacent lung showed maximal T cell clonality, greater than tumor. Multi-region tumor sequencing was not done, so intratumor heterogeneity could not be excluded.

Here immunoSEQ multiplex PCR was the method, and the copy in TCRdb shows in-frame clones only, minus some. The table records around 41,000 clones, about 90% of them present only once. The sample was peripheral blood, taken before any cancer treatment. This TCR was sampled from a man between 40 and 75 years old with stage I lung adenocarcinoma.

CDR3 residues: CASRSQGRNEKLFF. For the CDR3, the DNA is TGTGCCAGCAGGTCACAGGGTAGGAATGAAAAACTGTTTTTT. This chain connects TRBV27 to TRBJ1-4; D is possibly TRBD1 (6 bases). The V end lost 6 bases, the J end lost 5 bases, and 13 bases lay between the germline ends. The CDR3 extends over 14 amino acids. CDR1 MNHEY and CDR2 SMNVEV come from the germline V gene (reference sequence).